The 21 T cell receptor beta chains presented below share a single source sample, sequenced in a study of blood T cell repertoires in COVID-19. Sequencing used immunoSEQ multiplex PCR; TCRdb keeps in-frame clones, though not all of them. The sample shows about 400,000 clones, roughly 89% of them seen only once. The sample comprised PBMCs or T cells enriched from blood (not recorded which). The receptors shown here come from a woman aged 25 to 39 who had recovered from COVID-19.

The chain couples TRBV11-2 to TRBJ2-5; D perhaps matches TRBD1 (6 bases). This CDR3 is built from 17 residues. The V and J ends lost 0 bases and 1 base respectively, with 15 bases between them. The germline V gene encodes CDR1 SGHAT and CDR2 FQNNGV. The CDR3 region is CASSLEGAGAFQETQYF. The DNA for the CDR3 is TGTGCCAGCAGCTTAGAGGGGGCAGGAGCCTTCCAAGAGACCCAGTACTTC.

The V call is TRBV4-1, the J call TRBJ2-1, with D perhaps matching TRBD1 (6 bases). Trimming cost V 3 bases and J 8 bases, with 20 bases left between them. The CDR3 spans 16 residues. Germline assignment: CDR1 MGHRA and CDR2 YSYEKL. The CDR3 nucleotides are TGCGCCAGCAGCCACCCCGGGACAAGAAGCGTCGATGAGCAGTTCTTC. It codes for CASSHPGTRSVDEQFF.

The chain uses TRBV27 and TRBJ1-1; possibly TRBD1 for D (6 bases). Trimming pared 3 bases from V and 5 bases from J, leaving 22 bases between. CDR3 size: 17 residues. Looked up from germline, CDR1 is MNHEY and CDR2 is SMNVEV (reference sequence). The CDR3 loop is CASSFRLYRDRGTEAFF. DNA for the CDR3: TGTGCCAGCAGTTTTCGGCTCTACAGGGACCGCGGGACTGAAGCTTTCTTT.

The chain employs TRBV29-1 and TRBJ1-4, with D uncertain. Germline CDR1 and CDR2: SQVTM and ANQGSEA. V lost 8 bases to trimming and J lost 8 bases, with 3 bases between them. The length of the CDR3 is 8 residues. CDR3 DNA sequence: TGCAGCCCGGAAAAACTGTTTTTT. It codes for CSPEKLFF. Filled out from reference TRBV29-1 and TRBJ1-4, the complete variable domain reads SAVISQKPSRDICQRGTSLTIQCQVDSQVTMMFWYRQQPGQSLTLIATANQGSEATYESGFVIDKFPISRPNLTFSTLTVSNMSPEDSSIYLCSPEKLFFGSGTQLSVL.

This chain uses TRBV10-3 with TRBJ1-2, with D perhaps matching TRBD1 (5 bases). CDR3 size: 15 residues. Germline assignment: CDR1 ENHRY and CDR2 SYGVKD. The V gene lost 6 bases and the J gene lost 2 bases, with 16 bases spanning the gap. The CDR3 region has the DNA TGTGCCATCAGGACCCCTAGACAGAGAAACTATGGCTACACCTTC. As protein: CAIRTPRQRNYGYTF.

The V call is TRBV27, the J call TRBJ2-7, with D tentatively TRBD2 (6 bases). Trimming took 6 bases from V and 2 from J, leaving 17 bases between them. Per germline, CDR1 MNHEY and CDR2 SMNVEV (reference sequence). The CDR3 is 15 amino acids. CDR3 loop: CASRSFRDFTYEQYF. CDR3 coding DNA: TGTGCCAGCAGGTCATTCCGGGACTTTACCTACGAGCAGTACTTC.

To note about this clone: Other DNA sequences of this sample code for an identical CDR3. V is TRBV28 and J is TRBJ2-7, with D possibly matching TRBD2 (6 bases). CDR1 and CDR2 (germline): MDHEN, SYDVKM. The V and J ends lost 2 bases and 6 bases respectively, with 8 bases between them. This CDR3 spans 12 amino acids. The CDR3 DNA follows: TGTGCCAGCAGTTTAGGGGGAGGCGAGCAGTACTTC. Translated, it gives CASSLGGGEQYF.

CDR3 nucleotides: TGCGCCAGCGGAGTAGACAGGGGTTCGAATGAGCAGTTCTTC. It specifies CASGVDRGSNEQFF. The V gene is TRBV5-1, the J gene TRBJ2-1; 8 nucleotides agree with TRBD1. CDR1 is SGHRS and CDR2 is YFSETQ in the germline V gene. V was clipped by 7 bases and J by 7 bases; unmatched bases: 10. This CDR3 region has 14 residues.

The chain combines TRBV29-1 with TRBJ1-1; a weak D match, TRBD1 (6 bases). The germline V and J ends were trimmed by 0 bases and 3 bases, with 17 bases remaining between them. The CDR3 covers 16 residues. CDR1 and CDR2 from the germline V gene are SQVTM and ANQGSEA. CDR3 loop: CSVEEGVRGGYTEAFF. The CDR3 DNA follows: TGCAGCGTTGAAGAAGGCGTTCGAGGGGGATACACTGAAGCTTTCTTT.

Only a few counts were recorded for this clone. The chain combines TRBV7-9 with TRBJ2-1; perhaps TRBD1 as D (8 bases). The CDR3 has 16 residues. V dropped 3 bases and J dropped 8 bases, with 20 bases sitting between them. Germline values: CDR1 SEHNR, CDR2 FQNEAQ (reference sequence). CDR3 DNA: TGTGCCAGCAGCTTCAGAACAGGGGGGGAGATGGATGAGCAGTTCTTC. Amino acid sequence: CASSFRTGGEMDEQFF.

The chain uses TRBV7-9 and TRBJ2-5; TRBD2 aligns across 8 bases. The V segment lost 1 base and the J segment 1 base; nucleotides outside the gene matches: 8. This CDR3 has 17 amino acids. Germline V gene lookup returns CDR1 SEHNR and CDR2 FQNEAQ (reference sequence). CDR3 coding DNA: TGTGCCAGCAGCTTAGGGGGGGTAGCGGGGTCCCAAGAGACCCAGTACTTC. It encodes CASSLGGVAGSQETQYF. Full variable domain (outside the CDR3, taken from reference TRBV7-9 and TRBJ2-5): DTGVSQNPRHKITKRGQNVTFRCDPISEHNRLYWYRQTLGQGPEFLTYFQNEAQLEKSRLLSDRFSAERPKGSFSTLEIQRTEQGDSAMYLCASSLGGVAGSQETQYFGPGTRLLVL.

The V gene is TRBV11-3, the J gene TRBJ2-2; the D gene is possibly TRBD1 (7 bases). V was clipped by 4 bases and J by 6 bases, with 12 bases between them. CDR1 SGHNT and CDR2 YENEEA come from the germline V gene. This CDR3 has 14 residues. The CDR3 DNA reads TGTGCCAGCAGCTCTAGCAGGGGGGCCGGGGAGCTGTTTTTT. Translation: CASSSSRGAGELFF.

This clone has ten or more counts. This CDR3 reads CSVVGGFFYEQYF. The CDR3 DNA reads as TGCAGCGTTGTTGGCGGTTTTTTCTACGAGCAGTACTTC. The V and J genes are TRBV29-1 and TRBJ2-7; unclear D gene. The CDR3 is made up of 13 amino acids. V shed 4 bases and J shed 3 bases, with 13 bases lying between them. The germline V gene has CDR1 SQVTM and CDR2 ANQGSEA.

The chain links TRBV19 to TRBJ2-1, with 10 bases lining up with TRBD2. The CDR3 extends over 20 amino acids. Germline values: CDR1 LNHDA, CDR2 SQIVND (reference sequence). The J segment lost 0 bases and the V segment lost 7 bases, leaving 18 bases of the junction unmatched. CDR3 DNA sequence: TGTGCCAGTACCCCGACAGGGGTTGGTACTAGCGGGGCCTCCTACAATGAGCAGTTCTTC. Its translation is CASTPTGVGTSGASYNEQFF. Full variable domain (rest looked up from reference TRBV19 and TRBJ2-1): DGGITQSPKYLFRKEGQNVTLSCEQNLNHDAMYWYRQDPGQGLRLIYYSQIVNDFQKGDIAEGYSVSREKKESFPLTVTSAQKNPTAFYLCASTPTGVGTSGASYNEQFFGPGTRLTVL.

The rearrangement uses TRBV5-6 and TRBJ2-3; maybe TRBD1 (6 bases). Trimming pared 4 bases from V and 3 bases from J, leaving 12 bases between. This CDR3 has 14 residues. Germline CDR1 is SGHDT and CDR2 is YYEEEE. DNA for the CDR3: TGTGCCAGCAGCCGAGTGGGGGCGACAGATACGCAGTATTTT. Protein product: CASSRVGATDTQYF.

There are a few counts of this clone. J is TRBJ2-2 and V is TRBV7-9; TRBD1 matches at 7 bases. V dropped 6 bases and J dropped 6; count of bases not matched to a gene: 10. CDR3 length equals 15 residues. Germline CDR1 is SEHNR and CDR2 is FQNEAQ (reference sequence). CDR3 in amino acids: CASRSRTGSAGELFF. In DNA form, the CDR3 reads TGTGCCAGCAGGTCTCGGACAGGATCGGCCGGGGAGCTGTTTTTT.

The V gene is TRBV19, the J gene TRBJ1-1; 8 bases are a match to TRBD1. Germline V lookup: CDR1 LNHDA, CDR2 SQIVND (reference sequence). CDR3 length: 13 residues. Trimming at V came to 8 bases and at J to 4 bases, leaving 6 bases not matched to a gene. CDR3 amino acids: CASGYRGGTEAFF. The CDR3 DNA sequence: TGTGCCAGTGGATACAGGGGGGGCACTGAAGCTTTCTTT.

The gene calls are TRBV18 and TRBJ1-2, with a weak D call TRBD1 (6 bases). Trimming removed 3 bases at V and 4 bases at J, with 15 bases between. The CDR3 extends over 15 amino acids. Per the germline V gene, CDR1 is KGHSH and CDR2 is LQKENI. CDR3 amino acids: CASSPSGQVAYGYTF. The CDR3 bases are TGTGCCAGCTCACCCTCGGGACAAGTTGCCTATGGCTACACCTTC.

V and J are TRBV5-4 and TRBJ1-2; tentative D call: TRBD1 (5 bases). The CDR3 runs 15 residues. V was clipped by 4 bases and J by 5 bases, with 18 bases between them. Per germline, CDR1 SGHNT and CDR2 YYREEE (reference sequence). The chain's CDR3 is CASSLPGGGGYGYTF. Here the CDR3 DNA reads TGTGCCAGCAGCCTCCCGGGCGGCGGGGGTTATGGCTACACCTTC.

This CDR3 is CASKGVNTEAFF. The CDR3 DNA is TGTGCCAGCAAGGGGGTGAACACTGAAGCTTTCTTT. The chain combines TRBV7-3 with TRBJ1-1; tentatively, D is TRBD1 (6 bases). The CDR3 covers 12 residues. With 7 bases removed from V and 0 bases from J, the gap between germline ends came to 6 bases. Germline loops: CDR1 SGHTA, CDR2 FQGTGA.

The chain recombines TRBV19 with TRBJ2-3; D is unresolved. Trimming removed 6 bases from V and 0 bases from J, with 4 bases in between. The CDR3 loop spans 12 amino acids. Germline lookup yields CDR1 LNHDA and CDR2 SQIVND (reference sequence). CDR3 sequence: CASSTSTDTQYF. The CDR3 DNA sequence: TGTGCCAGTAGCACTAGCACAGATACGCAGTATTTT.